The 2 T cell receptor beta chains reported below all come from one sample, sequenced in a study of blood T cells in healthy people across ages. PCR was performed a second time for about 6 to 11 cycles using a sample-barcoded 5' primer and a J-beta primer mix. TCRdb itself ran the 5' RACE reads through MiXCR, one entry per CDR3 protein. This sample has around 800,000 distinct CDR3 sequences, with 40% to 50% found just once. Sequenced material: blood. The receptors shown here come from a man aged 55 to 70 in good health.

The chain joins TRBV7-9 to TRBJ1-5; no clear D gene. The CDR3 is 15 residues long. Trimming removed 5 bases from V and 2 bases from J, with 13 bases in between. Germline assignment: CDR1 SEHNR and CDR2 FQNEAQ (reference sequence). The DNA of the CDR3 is TGTGCCAGCAGCCCCGCCGCGGCAGGCAATCAGCCCCAGCATTTT. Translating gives CASSPAAAGNQPQHF.

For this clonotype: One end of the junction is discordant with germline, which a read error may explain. Here the CDR3 reads CVSRATGKTYEQYF. In DNA, the CDR3 is TGTGTCAGCAGGGCGACAGGGAAAACCTACGAGCAGTATTTC. This sequence joins TRBV6-2 or TRBV6-3 and TRBJ2-7; TRBD1 matches at 7 bases. The CDR3 extends over 14 amino acids. In germline, CDR1 is MNHEY, CDR2 SVGEGT.